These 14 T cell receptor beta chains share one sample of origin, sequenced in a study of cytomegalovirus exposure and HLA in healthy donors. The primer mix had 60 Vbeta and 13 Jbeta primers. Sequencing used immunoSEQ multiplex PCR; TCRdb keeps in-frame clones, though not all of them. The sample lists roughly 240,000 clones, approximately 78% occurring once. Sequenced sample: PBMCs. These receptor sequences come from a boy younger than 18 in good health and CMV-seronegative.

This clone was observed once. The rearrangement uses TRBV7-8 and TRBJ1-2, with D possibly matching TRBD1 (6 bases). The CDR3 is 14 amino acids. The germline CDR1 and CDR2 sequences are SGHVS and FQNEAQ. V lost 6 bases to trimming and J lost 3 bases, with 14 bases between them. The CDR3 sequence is CASSPVGGDYGYTF. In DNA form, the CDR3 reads TGTGCCAGCAGTCCAGTTGGGGGCGACTATGGCTACACCTTC.

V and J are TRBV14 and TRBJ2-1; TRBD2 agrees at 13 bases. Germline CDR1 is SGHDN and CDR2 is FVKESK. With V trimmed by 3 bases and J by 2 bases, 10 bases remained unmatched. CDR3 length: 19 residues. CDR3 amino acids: CASSHFWTSGRGPYNEQFF. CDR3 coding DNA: TGTGCCAGCAGCCACTTCTGGACTAGCGGGAGAGGTCCCTACAATGAGCAGTTCTTC.

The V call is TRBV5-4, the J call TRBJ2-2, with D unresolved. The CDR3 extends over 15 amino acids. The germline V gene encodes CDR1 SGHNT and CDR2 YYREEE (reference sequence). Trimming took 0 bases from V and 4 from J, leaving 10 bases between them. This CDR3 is CASSLGLVSTGELFF. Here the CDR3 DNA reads TGTGCCAGCAGCTTGGGCCTAGTGAGCACCGGGGAGCTGTTTTTT. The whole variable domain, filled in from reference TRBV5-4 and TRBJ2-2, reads ETGVTQSPTHLIKTRGQQVTLRCSSQSGHNTVSWYQQALGQGPQFIFQYYREEENGRGNFPPRFSGLQFPNYSSELNVNALELDDSALYLCASSLGLVSTGELFFGEGSRLTVL.

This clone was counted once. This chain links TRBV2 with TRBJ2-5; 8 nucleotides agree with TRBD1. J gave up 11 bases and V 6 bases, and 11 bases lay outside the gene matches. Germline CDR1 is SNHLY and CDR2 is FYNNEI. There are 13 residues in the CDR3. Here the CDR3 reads CASRESDRGRQYF. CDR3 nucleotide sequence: TGTGCCAGCAGAGAATCCGACAGGGGTAGGCAGTACTTC. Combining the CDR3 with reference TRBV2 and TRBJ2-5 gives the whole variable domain EPEVTQTPSHQVTQMGQEVILRCVPISNHLYFYWYRQILGQKVEFLVSFYNNEISEKSEIFDDQFSVERPDGSNFTLKIRSTKLEDSAMYFCASRESDRGRQYFGPGTRLLVL.

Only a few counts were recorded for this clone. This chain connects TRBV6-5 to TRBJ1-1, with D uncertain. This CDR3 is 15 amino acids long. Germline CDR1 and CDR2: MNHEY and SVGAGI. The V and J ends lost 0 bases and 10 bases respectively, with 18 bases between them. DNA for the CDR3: TGTGCCAGCAGTTACTCGATCGGCGATCGGGTTGGAGCTTTCTTT. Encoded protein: CASSYSIGDRVGAFF.

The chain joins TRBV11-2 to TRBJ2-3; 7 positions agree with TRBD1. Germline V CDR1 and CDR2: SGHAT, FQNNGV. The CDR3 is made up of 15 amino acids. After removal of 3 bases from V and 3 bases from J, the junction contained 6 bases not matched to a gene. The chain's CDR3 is CASSFQTGLTDTQYF. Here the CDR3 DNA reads TGTGCCAGCAGCTTCCAGACAGGGTTGACAGATACGCAGTATTTT.

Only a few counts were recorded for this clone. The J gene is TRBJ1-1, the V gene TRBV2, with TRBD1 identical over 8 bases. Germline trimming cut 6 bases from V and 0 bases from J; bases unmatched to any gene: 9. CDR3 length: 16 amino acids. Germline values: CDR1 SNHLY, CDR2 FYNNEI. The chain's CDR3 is CASSQTGEGMNTEAFF. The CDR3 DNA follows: TGTGCCAGCAGCCAGACAGGGGAGGGGATGAACACTGAAGCTTTCTTT.

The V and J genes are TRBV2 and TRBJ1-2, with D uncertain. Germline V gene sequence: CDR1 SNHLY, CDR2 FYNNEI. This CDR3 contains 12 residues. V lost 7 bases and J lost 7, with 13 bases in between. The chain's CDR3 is CASTSGLGGYTF. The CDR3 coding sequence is TGTGCCAGCACGTCGGGGTTAGGTGGCTACACCTTC.

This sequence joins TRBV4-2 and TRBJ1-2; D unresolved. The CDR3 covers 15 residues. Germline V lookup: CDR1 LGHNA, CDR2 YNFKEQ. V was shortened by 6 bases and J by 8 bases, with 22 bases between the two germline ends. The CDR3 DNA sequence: TGTGCCAGCAGGATAAATAGGGAGGGCCCGTGCGGCTACACCTTC. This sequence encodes CASRINREGPCGYTF.

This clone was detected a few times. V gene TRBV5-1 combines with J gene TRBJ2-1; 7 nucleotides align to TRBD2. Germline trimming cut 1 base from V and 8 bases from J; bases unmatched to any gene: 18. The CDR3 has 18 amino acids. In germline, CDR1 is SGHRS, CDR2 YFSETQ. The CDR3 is CASSLWPGLVQTPHEQFF. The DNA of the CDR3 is TGCGCCAGCAGCTTGTGGCCCGGACTAGTCCAGACCCCCCATGAGCAGTTCTTC.

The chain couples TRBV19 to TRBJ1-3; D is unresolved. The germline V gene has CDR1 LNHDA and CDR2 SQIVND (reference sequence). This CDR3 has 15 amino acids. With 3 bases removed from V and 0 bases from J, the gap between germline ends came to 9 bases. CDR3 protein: CASSMGAISGNTIYF. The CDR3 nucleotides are TGTGCCAGTAGTATGGGAGCCATCTCTGGAAACACCATATATTTT.

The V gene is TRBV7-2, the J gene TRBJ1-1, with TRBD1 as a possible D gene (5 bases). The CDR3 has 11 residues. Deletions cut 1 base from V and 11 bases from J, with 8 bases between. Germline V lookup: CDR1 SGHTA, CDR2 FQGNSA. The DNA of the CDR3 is TGTGCCAGCAGCTTAGGACAGAGGGCTTTCTTT. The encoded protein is CASSLGQRAFF.

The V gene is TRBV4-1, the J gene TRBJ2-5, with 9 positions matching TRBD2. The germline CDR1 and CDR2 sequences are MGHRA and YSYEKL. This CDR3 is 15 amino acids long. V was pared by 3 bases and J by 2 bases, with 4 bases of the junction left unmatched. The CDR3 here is CASSQIAGDQETQYF. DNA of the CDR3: TGCGCCAGCAGCCAGATAGCGGGGGATCAAGAGACCCAGTACTTC.

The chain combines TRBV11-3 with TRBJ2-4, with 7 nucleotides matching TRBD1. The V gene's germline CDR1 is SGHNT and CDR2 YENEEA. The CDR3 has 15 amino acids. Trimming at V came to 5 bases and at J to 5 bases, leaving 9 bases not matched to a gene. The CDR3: CASSPQGVFENIQYF. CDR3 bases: TGTGCCAGCAGCCCCCAGGGGGTCTTCGAAAACATTCAGTACTTC. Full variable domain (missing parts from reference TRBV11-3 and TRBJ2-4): EAGVVQSPRYKIIEKKQPVAFWCNPISGHNTLYWYLQNLGQGPELLIRYENEEAVDDSQLPKDRFSAERLKGVDSTLKIQPAELGDSAVYLCASSPQGVFENIQYFGAGTRLSVL.